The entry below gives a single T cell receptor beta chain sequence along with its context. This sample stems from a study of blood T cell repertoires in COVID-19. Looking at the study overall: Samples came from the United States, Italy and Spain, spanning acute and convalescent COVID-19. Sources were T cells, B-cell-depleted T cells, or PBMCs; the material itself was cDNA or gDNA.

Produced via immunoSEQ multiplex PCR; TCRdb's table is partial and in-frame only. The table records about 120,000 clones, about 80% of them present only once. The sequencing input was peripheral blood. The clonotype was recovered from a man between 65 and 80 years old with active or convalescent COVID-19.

The CDR3: CASSSPGWSGYTF. CDR3 nucleotides: TGCGCCAGCAGCTCTCCAGGGTGGAGTGGCTACACCTTC. The gene calls are TRBV5-1 and TRBJ1-2; the D gene is possibly TRBD1 (5 bases). With 3 bases removed from V and 7 bases from J, the gap between germline ends came to 13 bases. The CDR3 is made up of 13 amino acids. Germline assignment: CDR1 SGHRS and CDR2 YFSETQ.